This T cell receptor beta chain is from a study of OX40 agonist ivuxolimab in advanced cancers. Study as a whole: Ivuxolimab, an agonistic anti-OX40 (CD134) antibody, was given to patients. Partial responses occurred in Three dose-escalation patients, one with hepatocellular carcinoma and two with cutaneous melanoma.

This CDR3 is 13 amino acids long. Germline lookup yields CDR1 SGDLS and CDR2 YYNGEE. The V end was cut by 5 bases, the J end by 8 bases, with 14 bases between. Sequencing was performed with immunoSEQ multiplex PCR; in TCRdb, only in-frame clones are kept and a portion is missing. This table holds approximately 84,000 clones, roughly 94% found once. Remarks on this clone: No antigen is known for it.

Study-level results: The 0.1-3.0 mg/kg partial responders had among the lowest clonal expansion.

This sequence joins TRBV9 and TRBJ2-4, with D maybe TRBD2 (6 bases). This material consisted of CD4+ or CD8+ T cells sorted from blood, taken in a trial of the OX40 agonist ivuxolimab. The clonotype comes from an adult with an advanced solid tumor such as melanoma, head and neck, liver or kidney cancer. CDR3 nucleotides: TGTGCCAGCAGTATGGGGGGATCGGACATTCAGTACTTC. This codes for CASSMGGSDIQYF.